The 32 T cell receptor beta chains reported below all come from one sample, sequenced in a study of cytomegalovirus exposure and HLA in healthy donors. Some clones are missing from TCRdb's copy, which holds only in-frame ones; the method was immunoSEQ multiplex PCR. The sample contains some 70,000 clones, roughly 97% of which appear only once. Sequencing was carried out using PBMCs. These receptors were taken from a man aged 18 to 29 in good health and CMV-seronegative.

The chain links TRBV30 to TRBJ1-1; D is ambiguous. Per the germline V gene, CDR1 is GTSNPN and CDR2 is SVGIG (reference sequence). V lost 8 bases, J lost 3 bases, and 16 bases lay in between. This CDR3 comprises 13 residues. DNA for the CDR3: TGTGCCCTCGATAACCTTGCAGACACTGAAGCTTTCTTT. The encoded protein is CALDNLADTEAFF.

The chain carries TRBV28 and TRBJ1-1; D is possibly TRBD1 (6 bases). Trimming removed 5 bases from V and 12 bases from J, with 16 bases in between. Germline V gene sequence: CDR1 MDHEN, CDR2 SYDVKM. The CDR3 extends over 12 amino acids. This chain's CDR3 is CASSVPGQRTFF. In DNA form, the CDR3 reads TGTGCCAGCAGTGTTCCCGGACAGAGAACTTTCTTT.

The rearrangement links TRBV9 to TRBJ2-1; 8 positions agree with TRBD1. Trimming at V came to 3 bases and at J to 4 bases, leaving 12 bases not matched to a gene. CDR3 size: 17 residues. Germline CDR1 SGDLS, CDR2 YYNGEE. DNA for the CDR3: TGTGCCAGCAGCGCAGGGACAGGCATTTTGCTTTACAATGAGCAGTTCTTC. It translates to CASSAGTGILLYNEQFF.

V and J are TRBV13 and TRBJ2-4, with TRBD1 as a possible D gene (5 bases). From germline, CDR1 is PRHDT and CDR2 FYEKMQ (reference sequence). The germline V and J ends were trimmed by 0 bases and 3 bases, with 6 bases remaining between them. The CDR3 runs to 14 residues. This CDR3 reads CASSLGGVKNIQYF. CDR3 coding DNA: TGTGCCAGCAGCTTAGGAGGGGTCAAAAACATTCAGTACTTC.

The chain is built from TRBV4-2 and TRBJ1-1; no clear D gene. This CDR3 contains 15 residues. Trimming removed 0 bases from V and 1 base from J, with 9 bases in between. CDR1 is LGHNA and CDR2 is YNFKEQ in the germline V gene. DNA of the CDR3: TGTGCCAGCAGCCAAGATGAGGCAACGAACACTGAAGCTTTCTTT. Translating gives CASSQDEATNTEAFF.

This chain links TRBV11-3 with TRBJ1-3; D is uncertain. Germline CDR1 SGHNT, CDR2 YENEEA. V was clipped by 5 bases and J by 4 bases, with 12 bases between them. The CDR3 loop spans 14 amino acids. In DNA, the CDR3 is TGTGCCAGCAGCCAACGCGGGCGCGGAAACACCATATATTTT. It is translated as CASSQRGRGNTIYF.

The chain employs TRBV19 and TRBJ1-3; 9 positions agree with TRBD1. Germline CDR1 reads LNHDA; CDR2 reads SQIVND (reference sequence). This CDR3 region has 17 residues. V lost 9 bases to trimming and J lost 2 bases; unmatched junction nucleotides: 14. In DNA form, the CDR3 reads TGTGCCAGCAATCGCGTGCCCGGGACAGGGACTGGAAACACCATATATTTT. Its protein product is CASNRVPGTGTGNTIYF.

This clone was counted a few times. The J gene is TRBJ2-7, the V gene TRBV18, with unresolved D. Trimming removed 3 bases from V and 2 bases from J, with 8 bases in between. There are 13 residues in the CDR3. CDR1 is KGHSH, CDR2 LQKENI, per germline. CDR3 amino acids: CASSPPGAYEQYF. The DNA of the CDR3 is TGTGCCAGCTCACCTCCCGGAGCCTACGAGCAGTACTTC.

The chain has TRBV28 and TRBJ1-3; unclear D gene. The CDR3 runs 16 residues. Germline V CDR1 and CDR2: MDHEN, SYDVKM. The ends were cut back, 5 bases at V and 4 bases at J, with 18 bases in the middle. CDR3 nucleotide sequence: TGTGCCAGCAGTCCCCTTTGGAACAGCCGAGGAAACACCATATATTTT. This gives the protein CASSPLWNSRGNTIYF.

This sequence joins TRBV30 and TRBJ1-1; possible D gene TRBD1, 6 bases. CDR1 and CDR2 (germline): GTSNPN, SVGIG (reference sequence). The length of the CDR3 is 14 residues. V lost 0 bases and J lost 5, with 13 bases in between. This CDR3 is CAWSVRVRGTEAFF. Here the CDR3 DNA reads TGTGCCTGGAGTGTACGGGTGAGGGGGACTGAAGCTTTCTTT.

This sequence joins TRBV5-1 and TRBJ2-5, with TRBD1 identical over 7 bases. This CDR3 contains 14 residues. CDR1 and CDR2 from the germline V gene are SGHRS and YFSETQ. V shed 0 bases, J shed 2 bases, and the junction held 1 base outside the gene matches. The CDR3 loop is CASSLVGQQETQYF. The CDR3 DNA follows: TGCGCCAGCAGCTTGGTGGGACAGCAAGAGACCCAGTACTTC.

The chain is built from TRBV12-2 and TRBJ2-7; the table's D call, TRBD2, has no DNA check behind it. TRBV12-2 is a pseudogene. This CDR3 spans 17 amino acids. The CDR3 loop is CASRPGLAGPISYEQYF. Written as DNA, the CDR3 is TGTGCAAGTCGCCCCGGACTAGCGGGACCTATCTCCTACGAGCAGTACTTC.

The V gene is TRBV5-4, the J gene TRBJ1-1; no clear D gene. The CDR3 spans 12 residues. The V and J ends lost 0 bases and 10 bases respectively, with 10 bases between them. Per the germline V gene, CDR1 is SGHNT and CDR2 is YYREEE (reference sequence). The CDR3 here is CASSLVTGGAFF. As DNA, the CDR3 is TGTGCCAGCAGCTTGGTCACTGGTGGAGCTTTCTTT.

The CDR3, as DNA: TGTGCCAGCAGCTTAGCGCCGGGAGGACTAGCGGGAGTGGGTAATGAGCAGTTCTTC. Its protein is CASSLAPGGLAGVGNEQFF. V usage is TRBV7-6 and J usage is TRBJ2-1; 13 bases line up with TRBD2. The germline V gene encodes CDR1 SGHVS and CDR2 FNYEAQ. The CDR3 spans 19 residues. The V and J ends lost 0 bases and 7 bases, in that order; junction bases with no gene match: 12.

This clone has a single count. The rearrangement links TRBV29-1 to TRBJ1-1; the D gene is possibly TRBD1 (6 bases). CDR1 is SQVTM and CDR2 is ANQGSEA in the germline V gene. The CDR3 is made up of 13 amino acids. V gave up 2 bases and J gave up 3 bases, with 10 bases separating them. Here the CDR3 DNA reads TGCAGCGTTGAACGACAGGCCGACACTGAAGCTTTCTTT. Translation: CSVERQADTEAFF. Full variable domain (missing parts from reference TRBV29-1 and TRBJ1-1): SAVISQKPSRDICQRGTSLTIQCQVDSQVTMMFWYRQQPGQSLTLIATANQGSEATYESGFVIDKFPISRPNLTFSTLTVSNMSPEDSSIYLCSVERQADTEAFFGQGTRLTVV.

In its sample, this clone was seen a few times. The chain has TRBV29-1 and TRBJ1-3; no definite D call. The CDR3 is 13 amino acids. Germline CDR1 SQVTM, CDR2 ANQGSEA. V was trimmed by 5 bases and J by 0 bases, leaving 8 bases between them. As DNA, the CDR3 is TGCAGCGTTTCCGCGAGCTCTGGAAACACCATATATTTT. As protein: CSVSASSGNTIYF.

The rearrangement uses TRBV11-2 and TRBJ2-5; possibly TRBD1 for D (6 bases). V lost 5 bases to trimming and J lost 4 bases, with 17 bases between them. The CDR3 sequence is 15 residues long. Germline values: CDR1 SGHAT, CDR2 FQNNGV. CDR3 in amino acids: CASSPMGQGLETQYF. The CDR3, as DNA: TGTGCCAGCAGCCCTATGGGACAAGGGTTAGAGACCCAGTACTTC.

This chain uses TRBV9 with TRBJ2-1; TRBD2 aligns across 7 bases. The CDR3 loop spans 17 amino acids. Unmatched junction bases numbered 14, after V lost 0 bases and J lost 8 bases. CDR1 is SGDLS, CDR2 YYNGEE, per germline. CDR3 protein: CASSVGGGLAEADEQFF. CDR3 DNA sequence: TGTGCCAGCAGCGTAGGGGGTGGGCTAGCGGAGGCCGATGAGCAGTTCTTC.

About this clone itself: An end of the junction does not agree with germline; a read error may underlie this. This chain uses TRBV6-6 with TRBJ1-1; no clear D. Germline assignment: CDR1 MNHNY and CDR2 SVGAGI (reference sequence). The CDR3 is made up of 11 amino acids. CDR3 coding DNA: TGTGCCAGCAGAGTGAACACCGAAGCTTTCTTT. Amino acid sequence: CASRVNTEAFF.

The chain recombines TRBV6-5 with TRBJ1-3; D is unclear. Trimming cost V 3 bases and J 0 bases, with 9 bases left between them. This CDR3 has 15 residues. Germline assignment: CDR1 MNHEY and CDR2 SVGAGI. CDR3 region: CASSYGGNSGNTIYF. The DNA for the CDR3 is TGTGCCAGCAGTTATGGCGGAAACTCTGGAAACACCATATATTTT.

The rearrangement uses TRBV7-8 and TRBJ1-1, with TRBD1 as a possible D gene (6 bases). The CDR3 is 14 residues long. Germline CDR1 SGHVS, CDR2 FQNEAQ. Trimming cost V 3 bases and J 1 base, with 9 bases left between them. CDR3 residues: CASSFIGGNTEAFF. The CDR3 DNA follows: TGTGCCAGCAGCTTTATAGGGGGGAACACTGAAGCTTTCTTT.

The V call is TRBV19, the J call TRBJ2-1; 8 bases are a match to TRBD1. The V gene end was trimmed by 3 bases and the J gene end by 5 bases; junction bases not matched to a gene: 6. This CDR3 has 15 amino acids. CDR1 LNHDA and CDR2 SQIVND come from the germline V gene (reference sequence). The CDR3 is CASSIGQGADNEQFF. The CDR3 DNA follows: TGTGCCAGTAGTATTGGGCAGGGGGCTGACAATGAGCAGTTCTTC.

The genes are TRBV9 and TRBJ2-1; possible D gene TRBD2, 5 bases. V was pared by 4 bases and J by 5 bases, with 22 bases between. Germline V gives CDR1 SGDLS, CDR2 YYNGEE. The CDR3 loop spans 17 amino acids. The CDR3 DNA follows: TGTGCCAGCAGCCCCCGGACTCGCCCAAACCCAGACAATGAGCAGTTCTTC. It codes for CASSPRTRPNPDNEQFF.

This chain links TRBV6-5 with TRBJ1-2; 8 nucleotides match TRBD1. V was clipped by 2 bases and J by 8 bases; unmatched bases: 7. There are 14 residues in the CDR3. Germline V gene sequence: CDR1 MNHEY, CDR2 SVGAGI. CDR3 region: CASSYGQGLGGYTF. The DNA for the CDR3 is TGTGCCAGCAGTTACGGACAGGGATTAGGGGGCTACACCTTC.

This clone was observed a handful of times. The chain carries TRBV6-5 and TRBJ1-4; a possible D gene is TRBD1 (5 bases). The CDR3 sequence is 13 residues long. Trimming shortened V by 3 bases and J by 7 bases, and 9 bases separated the two germline ends. From germline, CDR1 is MNHEY and CDR2 SVGAGI. The CDR3 nucleotides are TGTGCCAGCAGTTATTACCAGGGTGAAAAACTGTTTTTT. It encodes CASSYYQGEKLFF.

V gene TRBV9 combines with J gene TRBJ2-7; no clear D. V gave up 0 bases and J gave up 3 bases, with 13 bases separating them. CDR1 is SGDLS, CDR2 YYNGEE, per germline. The CDR3 length is 15 residues. The CDR3 region is CASSVGLGTNYEQYF. CDR3 bases: TGTGCCAGCAGCGTAGGCTTGGGCACGAACTACGAGCAGTACTTC.

V and J are TRBV28 and TRBJ2-1; 14 bases match TRBD2. The CDR3 extends over 19 amino acids. The V gene end was trimmed by 6 bases and the J gene end by 2 bases; junction bases not matched to a gene: 12. The germline V gene has CDR1 MDHEN and CDR2 SYDVKM. In DNA form, the CDR3 reads TGTGCCAGCAGAAGCGTGGGACTAGCGGGAGCCTACACCTACAATGAGCAGTTCTTC. Translation gives CASRSVGLAGAYTYNEQFF.

This chain links TRBV11-3 with TRBJ2-7; 9 nucleotides align to TRBD2. Germline-derived CDR1 and CDR2 are SGHNT and YENEEA. This CDR3 has 16 amino acids. The V and J ends lost 3 bases and 5 bases, in that order; junction bases with no gene match: 11. CDR3 region: CASSFPPGLARDEQYF. CDR3 nucleotides: TGTGCCAGCAGCTTTCCCCCGGGACTAGCTCGGGACGAGCAGTACTTC.

This chain uses TRBV10-3 with TRBJ2-5; 7 bases fit TRBD1. CDR3 length: 14 residues. CDR1 and CDR2 (germline): ENHRY, SYGVKD. Losses at the gene ends were 0 bases for V and 3 bases for J; bases not matched to a gene: 1. The CDR3 DNA is TGTGCCATCAGTGAGTCTACAGGGGAAGAGACCCAGTACTTC. It codes for CAISESTGEETQYF.

The rearrangement links TRBV6-1 to TRBJ2-2; 8 bases map to TRBD1. CDR3 length: 17 residues. With V trimmed by 0 bases and J by 1 base, 4 bases remained unmatched. Germline assignment: CDR1 MNHNS and CDR2 SASEGT. The CDR3 sequence: CASSEAAGTGNTGELFF. DNA of the CDR3: TGTGCCAGCAGTGAAGCTGCCGGGACAGGGAACACCGGGGAGCTGTTTTTT.

This clone was detected only once. The chain couples TRBV9 to TRBJ1-3; D might be TRBD1 (5 bases). Trimming pared 4 bases from V and 0 bases from J, leaving 14 bases between. CDR3 length: 16 amino acids. Germline CDR1 reads SGDLS; CDR2 reads YYNGEE. CDR3 residues: CASSPRPDISGNTIYF. CDR3 sequence (DNA): TGTGCCAGCAGCCCCCGGCCGGACATCTCTGGAAACACCATATATTTT.

The chain employs TRBV9 and TRBJ2-1; D not certain. Between the trimmed V and J ends, which lost 0 bases and 5 bases, there was a span of 9 bases. CDR3 length: 14 residues. The germline V gene has CDR1 SGDLS and CDR2 YYNGEE. CDR3 sequence (DNA): TGTGCCAGCAGCGTAGAACAGTCTAACAATGAGCAGTTCTTC. Amino acid sequence: CASSVEQSNNEQFF.